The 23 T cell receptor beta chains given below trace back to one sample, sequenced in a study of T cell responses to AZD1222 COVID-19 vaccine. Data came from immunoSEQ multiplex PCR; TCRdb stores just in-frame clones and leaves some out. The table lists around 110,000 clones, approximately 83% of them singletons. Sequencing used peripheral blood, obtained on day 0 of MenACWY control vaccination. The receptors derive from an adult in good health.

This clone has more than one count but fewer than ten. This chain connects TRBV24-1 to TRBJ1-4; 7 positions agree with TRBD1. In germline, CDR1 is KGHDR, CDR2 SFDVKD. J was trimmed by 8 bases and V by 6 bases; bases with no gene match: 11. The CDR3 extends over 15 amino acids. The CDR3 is CATSSGQELFEKLFF. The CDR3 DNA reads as TGTGCCACCAGTAGTGGACAGGAACTTTTCGAAAAACTGTTTTTT.

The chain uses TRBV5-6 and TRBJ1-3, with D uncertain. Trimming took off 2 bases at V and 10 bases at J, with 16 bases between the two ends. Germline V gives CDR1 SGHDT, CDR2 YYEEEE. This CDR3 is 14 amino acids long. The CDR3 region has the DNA TGTGCCAGCAGCTTCACGGCCTTATTGAATACCATATATTTT. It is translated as CASSFTALLNTIYF. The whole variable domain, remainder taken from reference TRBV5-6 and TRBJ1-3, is DAGVTQSPTHLIKTRGQQVTLRCSPKSGHDTVSWYQQALGQGPQFIFQYYEEEERQRGNFPDRFSGHQFPNYSSELNVNALLLGDSALYLCASSFTALLNTIYFGEGSWLTVV.

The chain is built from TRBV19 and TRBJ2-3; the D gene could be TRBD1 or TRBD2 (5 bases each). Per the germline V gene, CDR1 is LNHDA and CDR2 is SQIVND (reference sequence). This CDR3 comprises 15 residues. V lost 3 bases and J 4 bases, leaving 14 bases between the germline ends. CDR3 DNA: TGTGCCAGTAGTATGAGTTCCCGAGGGGCAGATACGCAGTATTTT. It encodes CASSMSSRGADTQYF.

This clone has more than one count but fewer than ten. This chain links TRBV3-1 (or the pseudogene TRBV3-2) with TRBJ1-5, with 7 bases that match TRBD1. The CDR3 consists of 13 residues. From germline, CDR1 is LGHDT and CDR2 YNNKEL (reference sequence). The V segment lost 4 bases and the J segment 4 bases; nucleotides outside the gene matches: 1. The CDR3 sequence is CASSRDRNQPQHF. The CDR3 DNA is TGTGCCAGCAGCCGGGACAGAAATCAGCCCCAGCATTTT.

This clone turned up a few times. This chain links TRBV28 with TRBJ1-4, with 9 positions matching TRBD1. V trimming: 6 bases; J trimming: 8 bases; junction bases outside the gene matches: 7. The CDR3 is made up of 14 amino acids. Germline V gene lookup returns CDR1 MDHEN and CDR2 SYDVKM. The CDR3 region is CASSPYRGQEKLFF. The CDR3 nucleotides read TGTGCCAGCAGCCCCTACAGGGGGCAAGAAAAACTGTTTTTT. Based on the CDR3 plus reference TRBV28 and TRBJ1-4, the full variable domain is DVKVTQSSRYLVKRTGEKVFLECVQDMDHENMFWYRQDPGLGLRLIYFSYDVKMKEKGDIPEGYSVSREKKERFSLILESASTNQTSMYLCASSPYRGQEKLFFGSGTQLSVL.

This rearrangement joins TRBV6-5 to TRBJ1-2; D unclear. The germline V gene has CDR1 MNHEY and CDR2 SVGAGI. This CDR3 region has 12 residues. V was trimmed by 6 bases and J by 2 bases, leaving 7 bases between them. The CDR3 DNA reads TGTGCCAGCAGGTCAGGAAACTATGGCTACACCTTC. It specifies CASRSGNYGYTF.

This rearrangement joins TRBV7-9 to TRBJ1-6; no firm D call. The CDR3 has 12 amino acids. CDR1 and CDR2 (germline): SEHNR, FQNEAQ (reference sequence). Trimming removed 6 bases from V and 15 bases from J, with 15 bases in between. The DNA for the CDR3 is TGTGCCAGCAGTTTCCAGGAACGGAACCTCCACTTT. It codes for CASSFQERNLHF. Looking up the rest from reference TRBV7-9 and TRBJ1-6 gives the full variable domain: DTGVSQNPRHKITKRGQNVTFRCDPISEHNRLYWYRQTLGQGPEFLTYFQNEAQLEKSRLLSDRFSAERPKGSFSTLEIQRTEQGDSAMYLCASSFQERNLHFGNGTRLTVT.

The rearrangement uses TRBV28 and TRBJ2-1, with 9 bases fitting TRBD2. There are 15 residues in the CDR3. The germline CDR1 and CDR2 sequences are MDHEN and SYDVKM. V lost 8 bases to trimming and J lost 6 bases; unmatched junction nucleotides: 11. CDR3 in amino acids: CASGSRAGGLNEQFF. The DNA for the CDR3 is TGTGCCAGCGGCTCGCGAGCGGGGGGCCTCAATGAGCAGTTCTTC.

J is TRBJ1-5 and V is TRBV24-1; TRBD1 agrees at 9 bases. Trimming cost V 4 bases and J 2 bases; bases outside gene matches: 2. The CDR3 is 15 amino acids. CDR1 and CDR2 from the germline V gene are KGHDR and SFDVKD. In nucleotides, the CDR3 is TGTGCCACCAGTGACAGGGACAGGGGCAATCAGCCCCAGCATTTT. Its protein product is CATSDRDRGNQPQHF.

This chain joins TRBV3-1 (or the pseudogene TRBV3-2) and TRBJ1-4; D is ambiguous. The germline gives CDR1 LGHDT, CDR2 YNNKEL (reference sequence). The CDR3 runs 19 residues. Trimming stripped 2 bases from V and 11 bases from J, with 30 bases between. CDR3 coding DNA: TGTGCCAGCAGCCAACGTACTTCCCCGGAGCCCTCCCTTGGCCGTAAACTGTTTTTT. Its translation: CASSQRTSPEPSLGRKLFF.

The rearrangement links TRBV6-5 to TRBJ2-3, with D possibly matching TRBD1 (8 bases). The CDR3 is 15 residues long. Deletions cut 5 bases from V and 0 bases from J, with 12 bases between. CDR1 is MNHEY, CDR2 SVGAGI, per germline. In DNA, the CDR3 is TGTGCCAGCAGTAAACAGGGGGGGAGCACAGATACGCAGTATTTT. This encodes CASSKQGGSTDTQYF.

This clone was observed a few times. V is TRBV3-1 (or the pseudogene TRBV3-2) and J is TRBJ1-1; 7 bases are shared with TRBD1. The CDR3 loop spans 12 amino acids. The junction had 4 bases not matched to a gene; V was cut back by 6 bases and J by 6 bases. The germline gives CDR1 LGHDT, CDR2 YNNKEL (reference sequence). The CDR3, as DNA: TGTGCCAGCAGGCAGACAGGGTCTGAAGCTTTCTTT. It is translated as CASRQTGSEAFF.

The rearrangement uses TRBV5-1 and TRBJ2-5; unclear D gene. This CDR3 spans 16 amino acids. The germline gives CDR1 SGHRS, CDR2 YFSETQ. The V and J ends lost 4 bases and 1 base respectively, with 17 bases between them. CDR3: CASSPGVGLSQETQYF. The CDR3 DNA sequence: TGCGCCAGCAGCCCCGGAGTGGGGTTGAGCCAAGAGACCCAGTACTTC.

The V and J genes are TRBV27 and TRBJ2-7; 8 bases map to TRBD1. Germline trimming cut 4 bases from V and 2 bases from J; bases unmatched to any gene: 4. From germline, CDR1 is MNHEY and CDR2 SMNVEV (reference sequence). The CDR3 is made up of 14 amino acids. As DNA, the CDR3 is TGTGCCAGCAGTTCCCGGGACAGGACCTACGAGCAGTACTTC. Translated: CASSSRDRTYEQYF.

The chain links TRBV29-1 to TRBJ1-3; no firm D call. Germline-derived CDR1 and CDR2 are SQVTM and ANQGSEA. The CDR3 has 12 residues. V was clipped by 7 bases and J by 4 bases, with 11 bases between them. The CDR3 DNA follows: TGCAGCGGGGCCACGGGGGGAAACACCATATATTTT. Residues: CSGATGGNTIYF.

The CDR3 DNA reads TGTGCCAGCAGTCTGTTGAGCGAGGGACAGGCATATGGCTACACCTTC. This gives the protein CASSLLSEGQAYGYTF. This chain links TRBV28 with TRBJ1-2; 8 bases are a match to TRBD1. V lost 5 bases to trimming and J lost 5 bases; unmatched junction nucleotides: 13. Germline V gene lookup returns CDR1 MDHEN and CDR2 SYDVKM. The length of the CDR3 is 16 residues.

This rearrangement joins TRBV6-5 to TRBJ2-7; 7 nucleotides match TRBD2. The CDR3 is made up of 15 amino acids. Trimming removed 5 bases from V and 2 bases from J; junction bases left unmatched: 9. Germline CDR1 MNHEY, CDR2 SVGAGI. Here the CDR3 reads CASSTTAAGPYEQYF. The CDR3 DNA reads TGTGCCAGCAGTACGACCGCAGCGGGGCCCTACGAGCAGTACTTC.

The CDR3 coding sequence is TGTGCCAGCAGCTTCCCGGGGGGCTCAAGCACTGAAGCTTTCTTT. It specifies CASSFPGGSSTEAFF. The rearrangement joins TRBV7-2 to TRBJ1-1; tentatively, D is TRBD1 (6 bases). From germline, CDR1 is SGHTA and CDR2 FQGNSA. V was clipped by 3 bases and J by 4 bases, with 15 bases between them. The CDR3 totals 15 residues.

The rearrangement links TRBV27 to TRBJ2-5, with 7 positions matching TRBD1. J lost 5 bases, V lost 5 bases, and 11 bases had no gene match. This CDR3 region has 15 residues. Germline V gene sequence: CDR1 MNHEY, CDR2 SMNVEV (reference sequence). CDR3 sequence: CASSVDRVRRETQYF. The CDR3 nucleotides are TGTGCCAGCAGTGTCGACAGGGTTCGTCGGGAGACCCAGTACTTC.

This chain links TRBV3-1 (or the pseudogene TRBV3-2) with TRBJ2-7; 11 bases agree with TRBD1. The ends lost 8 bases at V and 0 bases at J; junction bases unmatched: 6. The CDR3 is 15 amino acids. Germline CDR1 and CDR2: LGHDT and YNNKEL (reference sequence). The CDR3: CASVRDRGASYEQYF. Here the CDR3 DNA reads TGTGCCAGCGTGAGGGACAGGGGGGCCTCCTACGAGCAGTACTTC.

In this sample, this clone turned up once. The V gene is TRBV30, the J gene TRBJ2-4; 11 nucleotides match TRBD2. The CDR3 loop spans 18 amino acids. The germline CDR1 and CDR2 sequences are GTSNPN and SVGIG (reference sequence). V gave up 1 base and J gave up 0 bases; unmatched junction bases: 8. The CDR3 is CAWSERLAGSLAKNIQYF. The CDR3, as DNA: TGTGCCTGGAGTGAACGACTAGCGGGGTCGTTAGCCAAAAACATTCAGTACTTC.

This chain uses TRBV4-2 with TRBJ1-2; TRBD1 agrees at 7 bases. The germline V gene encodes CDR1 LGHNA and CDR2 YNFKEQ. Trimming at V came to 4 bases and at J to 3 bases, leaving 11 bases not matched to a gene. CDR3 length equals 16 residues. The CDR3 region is CASSPVGTGVDYGYTF. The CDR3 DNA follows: TGTGCCAGCAGCCCTGTCGGAACAGGGGTGGACTATGGCTACACCTTC.

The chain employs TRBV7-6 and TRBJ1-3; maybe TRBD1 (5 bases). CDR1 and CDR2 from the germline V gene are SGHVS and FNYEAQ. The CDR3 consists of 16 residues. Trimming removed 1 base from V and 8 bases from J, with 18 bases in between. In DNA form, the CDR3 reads TGTGCCAGCAGCTTAGGGTGGGGGAGCGTAGGAGACACCATATATTTT. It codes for CASSLGWGSVGDTIYF.